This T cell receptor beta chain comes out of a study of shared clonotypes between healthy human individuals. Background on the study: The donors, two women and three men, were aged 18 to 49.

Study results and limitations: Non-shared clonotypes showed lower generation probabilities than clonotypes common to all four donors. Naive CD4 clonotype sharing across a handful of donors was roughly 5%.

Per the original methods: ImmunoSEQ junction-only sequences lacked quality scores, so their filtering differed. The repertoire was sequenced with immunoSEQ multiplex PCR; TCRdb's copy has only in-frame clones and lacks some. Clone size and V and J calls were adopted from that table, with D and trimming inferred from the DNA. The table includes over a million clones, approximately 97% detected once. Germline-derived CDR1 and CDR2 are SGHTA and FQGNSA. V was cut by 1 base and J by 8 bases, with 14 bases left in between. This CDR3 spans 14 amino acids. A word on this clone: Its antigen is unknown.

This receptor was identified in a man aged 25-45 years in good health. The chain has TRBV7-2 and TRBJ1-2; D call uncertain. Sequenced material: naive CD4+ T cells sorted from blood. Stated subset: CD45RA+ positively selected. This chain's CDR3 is CASSLEAGVLGYTF. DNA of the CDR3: TGTGCCAGCAGCTTAGAAGCGGGAGTTCTGGGCTACACCTTC.